Given below is one T cell receptor (beta chain) in context. Sequencing of TCR beta, carried out with a high-throughput approach, was applied to CD8+ and CD4+ T cells from the blood. These data originate in a study of CD8 T cells in Susac syndrome. With random hexamers, about 0.45 to 1 ug RNA was reverse transcribed. One entry per CDR3 protein results from TCRdb running MiXCR on the immunoSEQ multiplex PCR reads. The top ten hold about 0.073% of the sample, which has 150,000 or so distinct CDR3 sequences, around 90% seen once. The germline CDR1 and CDR2 sequences are SGHTA and FQGNSA. After removal of 6 bases from V and 2 bases from J, the junction contained 7 bases not matched to a gene. The CDR3 runs 15 residues.

This chain joins TRBV7-2 and TRBJ1-2; TRBD1 agrees at 9 bases. Sequenced material: CD4+ T cells from PBMCs. The receptor was isolated from a human donor in good health. This CDR3 is CASRTGQGVNYGYTF. The CDR3 DNA is TGTGCCAGCAGAACGGGACAGGGAGTCAACTATGGCTACACCTTC.